This note documents a single TCR beta chain sequence. Antigen: not known. The data originate from a study of identical twins. Study-level points and caveats: Beta out-of-frame sequences showed weaker excess sharing between twins.

The CDR3 spans 12 residues. Per the germline V gene, CDR1 is SQVTM and CDR2 is ANQGSEA. V shed 3 bases, J shed 8 bases, and the junction held 2 bases outside the gene matches. TCRdb independently ran MiXCR on the 5' RACE reads; one entry per CDR3 protein. In the table there are about 490,000 distinct CDR3 sequences, about 16% of which are singletons. These data were likewise used in another study, on yellow fever vaccine responses in identical twins.

This sequence joins TRBV29-1 and TRBJ1-2, with TRBD1 matching over 11 bases. This receptor was identified in a woman younger than 35 in good health. The sequenced sample consisted of CD4+ T cells sorted from blood. CDR3 sequence (DNA): TGCAGCGTTGAGGGACAGGGGGGAGGCTACACCTTC. It encodes CSVEGQGGGYTF.